The clone carrying this TCR beta chain was picked up a small number of times. CDR3 length: 15 residues. CDR1 SGHAT and CDR2 FQNNGV come from the germline V gene. J was trimmed by 6 bases and V by 5 bases; bases with no gene match: 10. This sample was taken from a study of OX40 agonist ivuxolimab in advanced cancers. The data were produced by immunoSEQ multiplex PCR, yet TCRdb's version contains in-frame clones alone and is incomplete. The table shows over 50,000 clones, with around 82% occurring only once. The specimen comprised CD4+ or CD8+ T cells sorted from blood, sampled in a trial of the OX40 agonist ivuxolimab. This sequence was found in an adult with an advanced solid tumor such as melanoma, head and neck, liver or kidney cancer. The chain uses TRBV11-2 and TRBJ2-1; 7 nucleotides line up with TRBD2. In DNA form, the CDR3 reads TGTGCCAGCAGCCTACAGCGGGGACTTCGCAATGAGCAGTTCTTC. The encoded protein is CASSLQRGLRNEQFF.